This TCR beta chain was captured in a study of blood T cell repertoires in COVID-19. Across the study: COVID-19 samples collected from the United States, Italy and Spain covered acute and convalescent phases. PBMCs, B-cell-depleted T cells, or T cells were the source of the cDNA or gDNA that made up the material.

Germline V CDR1 and CDR2: SGHRS, YFSETQ. This CDR3 has 14 residues. With 8 bases clipped from V and 3 bases from J, the junction kept 8 bases outside the gene matches. In the study's own analysis: Scientists estimated how many nucleated cells there were by amplifying reference gene primers. Method: immunoSEQ multiplex PCR; TCRdb's copy keeps in-frame clones and lacks some. Clone size and the V and J calls come from that table; the DNA yielded D and trimming. Of approximately 41,000 clones in the sample, about 87% were seen once. The clonotype originates from a woman in her thirties or forties with acute or convalescent COVID-19. The V gene is TRBV5-1, the J gene TRBJ2-7, with 10 bases matching TRBD1. Sequenced: peripheral blood. For the CDR3, the DNA is TGCGCCAGTCGGACAGGGGGTGATCGCTACGAGCAGTACTTC. This sequence encodes CASRTGGDRYEQYF. Full variable domain (rest looked up from reference TRBV5-1 and TRBJ2-7): KAGVTQTPRYLIKTRGQQVTLSCSPISGHRSVSWYQQTPGQGLQFLFEYFSETQRNKGNFPGRFSGRQFSNSRSEMNVSTLELGDSALYLCASRTGGDRYEQYFGPGTRLTVT.